Reported below is one T cell receptor beta chain. No antigen is known for it. Base qualities are not recorded, but no much larger clone differs from it by a single base. The data originate from a study of molecular identifiers for immune sequencing clone quantification (dated by TCRdb to 2016 to 2018). Study-level background: For a replicate experiment, RNA from 20,000 or 100,000 naive CD8 T cells was divided into five aliquots, of which four were sequenced. The study was a methods study using CD8 T cells to benchmark molecular-identifier clustering-based TCR repertoire sequencing (MIDCIRS) and TCR RNA copy counting.

Libraries were built with PCR. Sequencing relied on a NextSeq 500. Bulk TCR libraries were generated as previously described, with the TCR primers listed in Table S5 used. Total RNA was purified with the Qiagen AllPrep DNA/RNA kit. Reads from multiple sequencing runs of the same library were pooled before analysis. Concerning the study's data processing: Only reads with exact TCR constant sequence were kept, trimmed to 150 nt, and grouped by their 12-nt molecular barcodes. Within each barcode group, reads were sub-clustered at a 15% Levenshtein threshold, and quality-weighted consensus sequences were built per RNA molecule. Non-functional sequences were filtered out, along with any lower-count sequence sitting one edit away from another sequence. Based on a fit of two negative binomial distributions, barcode sub-clusters having less than 20% of the maximum read count were discarded. TCRdb handled the public reads itself, with Q25 trimming in fastp and clone calling in MiXCR, and kept productive beta chains. Each entry merges the rows of one CDR3 protein and shows their most common DNA and genes. TCRdb, not the original authors, processed these V and J calls. The sample profile shows about 630,000 distinct CDR3 sequences; less than 30% of them were found once. The ten largest clonotypes hold 0.6% to 0.9% of the sample.

Libraries of naive CD8 T cells were generated from around 20,000 to 990,000 sorted cells, with 10%, 30% or 50% of the purified RNA used. On a BD FACSAria II, naive CD8 T cells were FACS-sorted as CD8+CD4-CCR7+CD45RA+ and collected into RLT Plus buffer. Approximately eleven TCR copies' worth of Jurkat RNA were spiked into about 20,000-1,000,000 naive CD8 T cell samples to test detection sensitivity. CD8 T cells were enriched using RosetteSep CD8+ T Cell Enrichment Cocktail and Ficoll-Paque, and the enriched cells then underwent ACK red cell lysis. The cysteine opens and the phenylalanine closes a CDR3 of 17 amino acids. The retained sequence is limited to the CDR3, 51 bases, with the frame set at the first base. Deletion took 4 bases off V and 8 bases off J, with a span of 27 bases between the germline ends. Sequences SGHKS (CDR1) and YYEKEE (CDR2) are obtained from the germline V gene (reference sequence).

Overall results and qualifications from the work: When barcode sub-clustering was not used, chimeric consensus sequences inflated TCR diversity, with chimeras reaching as high as 47%. In CMV-specific effector cells, over 99% of molecules were held by clones above 20 RNA copies, whereas under 1% of molecules were held by such clones in naive cells. The naive libraries included spiked-in Jurkat TCR RNA (10 copies' worth), and this Jurkat TCR RNA is not part of the donor repertoire. Modeling gave roughly 2.9 recovered TCR RNA copies per cell versus around 10 by digital PCR, implying 25% to 30% capture efficiency. Spiked-in Jurkat TCR RNA equal to a single cell's worth was reported to be detectable even within 1,200,000 naive CD8 T cells. Highly expanded clone sizes could be underestimated if identical TCR molecules share a barcode.

Here the chain combines TRBV5-5 and TRBJ1-2, and the D gene may be TRBD1, 6 bases matching. The sequencing input was naive CD8+ T cells from blood, with Jurkat cell RNA spiked in. The cell subset or site tag for this specimen amounts to: FACS-sorted CD8+CD4-CCR7+CD45RA+ naive T cells. This TCR came from a human donor in good health. Some libraries in this study had Jurkat cell RNA spiked in. The CDR3 corresponds to CASSRMTGSREVAGYTF. The DNA sequence is as follows: TGTGCCAGCAGCCGTATGACAGGTTCCCGGGAAGTAGCCGGCTACACCTTC.